This TCR beta chain was sequenced for a study of blood T cells in healthy people across ages. Broader study findings: The donors' CMV status was not determined, possibly confounding changes in expanded clonotypes. Across samples, TCR beta diversity tracked strongly with naive T cell percentage.

V lost 7 bases to trimming and J lost 4 bases, with 16 bases between them. Germline CDR1 is MNHNS and CDR2 is SASEGT. This CDR3 has 15 amino acids. Turning to this clonotype: Its antigen is not identified.

Through a sample-barcoded 5' primer and a J-beta primer mix, a second PCR was run for roughly 6 to 11 cycles. TCRdb re-analysed the 5' RACE reads in MiXCR, keeping a single row per CDR3 protein. The repertoire holds approximately 670,000 distinct CDR3 sequences, with 40% to 50% as singletons. The sequence was obtained from a man older than 75 in good health. What was sequenced was blood. The chain has TRBV6-1 and TRBJ1-4, with D unresolved. This CDR3 is CASNRLEGFNEKLFF. The CDR3 DNA reads as TGTGCCAGCAATAGACTGGAGGGTTTTAATGAAAAACTGTTTTTT.